What follows describes a single TCR beta chain. These data belong to a study of neurological immune-mediated disorders. The cDNA came from 5'RACE with 10-nucleotide random UMIs. TCRdb ran MiXCR on the 5' RACE reads and lists one entry per CDR3 protein. This sample carries over 15,000 distinct CDR3 sequences, approximately 11% of them seen once, and the ten largest clones take 25% to 30%. Germline CDR1 LGHDT, CDR2 YNNKEL (reference sequence). V was pared by 5 bases and J by 3 bases, with 1 base of the junction left unmatched. The CDR3 is made up of 13 amino acids. Libraries from sorted cells each used around 920,000 CD4+ or CD8+ T cells.

V is TRBV3-1 and J is TRBJ2-5; 9 bases agree with TRBD2. This TCR was sampled from a woman between 45 and 60 years old in good health. The material sequenced was CD8+ T cells from blood. As DNA, the CDR3 is TGTGCCAGCAGCTCTAGCGGGGAAGAGACCCAGTACTTC. Its protein is CASSSSGEETQYF.